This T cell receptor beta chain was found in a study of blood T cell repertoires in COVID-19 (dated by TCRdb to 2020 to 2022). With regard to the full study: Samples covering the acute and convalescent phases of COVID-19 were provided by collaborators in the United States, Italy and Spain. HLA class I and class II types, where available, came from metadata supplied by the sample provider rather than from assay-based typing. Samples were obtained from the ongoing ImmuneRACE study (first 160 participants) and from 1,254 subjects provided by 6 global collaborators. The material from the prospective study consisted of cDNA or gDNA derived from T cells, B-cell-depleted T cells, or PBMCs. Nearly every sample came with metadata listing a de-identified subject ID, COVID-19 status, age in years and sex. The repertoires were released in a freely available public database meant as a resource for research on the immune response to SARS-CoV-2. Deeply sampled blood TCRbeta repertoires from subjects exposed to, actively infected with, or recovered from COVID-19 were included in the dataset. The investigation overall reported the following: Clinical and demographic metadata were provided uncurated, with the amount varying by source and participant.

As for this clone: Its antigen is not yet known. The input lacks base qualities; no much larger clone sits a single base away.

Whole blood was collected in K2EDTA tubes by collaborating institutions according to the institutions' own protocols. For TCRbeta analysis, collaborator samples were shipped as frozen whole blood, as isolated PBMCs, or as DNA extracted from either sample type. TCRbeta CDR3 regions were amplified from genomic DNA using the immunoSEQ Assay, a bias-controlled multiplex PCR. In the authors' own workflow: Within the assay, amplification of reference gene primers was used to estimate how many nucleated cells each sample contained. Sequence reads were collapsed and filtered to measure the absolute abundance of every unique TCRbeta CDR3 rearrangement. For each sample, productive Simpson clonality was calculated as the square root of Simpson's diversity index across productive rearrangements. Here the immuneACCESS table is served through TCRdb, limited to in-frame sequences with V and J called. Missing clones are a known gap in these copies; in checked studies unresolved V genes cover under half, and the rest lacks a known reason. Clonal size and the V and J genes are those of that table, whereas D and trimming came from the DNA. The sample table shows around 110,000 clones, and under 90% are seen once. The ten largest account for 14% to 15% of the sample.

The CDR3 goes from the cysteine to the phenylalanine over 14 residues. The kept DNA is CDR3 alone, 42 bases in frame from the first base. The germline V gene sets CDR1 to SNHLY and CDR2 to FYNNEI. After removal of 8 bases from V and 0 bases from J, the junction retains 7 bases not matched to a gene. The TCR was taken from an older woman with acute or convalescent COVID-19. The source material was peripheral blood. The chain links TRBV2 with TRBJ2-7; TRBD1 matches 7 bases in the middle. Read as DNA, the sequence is TGTGCCAGCGGGGGACAGTTAAGCTCCTACGAGCAGTACTTC. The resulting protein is CASGGQLSSYEQYF. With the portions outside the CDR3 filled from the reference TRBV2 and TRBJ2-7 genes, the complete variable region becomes EPEVTQTPSHQVTQMGQEVILRCVPISNHLYFYWYRQILGQKVEFLVSFYNNEISEKSEIFDDQFSVERPDGSNFTLKIRSTKLEDSAMYFCASGGQLSSYEQYFGPGTRLTVT.